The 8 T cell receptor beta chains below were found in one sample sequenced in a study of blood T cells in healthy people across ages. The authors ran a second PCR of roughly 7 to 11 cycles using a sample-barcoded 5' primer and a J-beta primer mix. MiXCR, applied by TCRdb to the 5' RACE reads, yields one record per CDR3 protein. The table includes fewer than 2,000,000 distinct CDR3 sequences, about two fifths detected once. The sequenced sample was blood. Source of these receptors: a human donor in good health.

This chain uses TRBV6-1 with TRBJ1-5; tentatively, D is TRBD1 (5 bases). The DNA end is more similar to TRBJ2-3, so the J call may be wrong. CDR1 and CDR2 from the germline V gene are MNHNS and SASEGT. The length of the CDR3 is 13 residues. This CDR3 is CASNRQPQWPQYF. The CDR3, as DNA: TGTGCCAGCAACCGACAGCCCCAATGGCCCCAGTATTTT.

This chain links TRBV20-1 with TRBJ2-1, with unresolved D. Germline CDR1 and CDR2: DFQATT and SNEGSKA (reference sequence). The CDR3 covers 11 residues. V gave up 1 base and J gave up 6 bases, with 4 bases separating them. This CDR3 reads CSARGFNEQFF. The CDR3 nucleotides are TGCAGTGCTAGAGGATTCAATGAGCAGTTCTTC.

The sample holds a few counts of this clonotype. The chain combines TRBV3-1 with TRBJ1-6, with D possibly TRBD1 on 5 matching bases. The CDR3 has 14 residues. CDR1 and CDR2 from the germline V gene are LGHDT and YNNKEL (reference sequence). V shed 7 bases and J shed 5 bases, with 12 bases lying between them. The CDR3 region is CASTPGGNNSPLHF. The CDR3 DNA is TGTGCCAGCACCCCCGGGGGTAATAATTCACCCCTCCACTTT.

The CDR3 spells CASSLGQGLVGNEQFF. CDR3 sequence (DNA): TGCGCCAGCAGCTTAGGACAGGGTTTGGTCGGTAATGAGCAGTTCTTC. The V call is TRBV5-1, the J call TRBJ2-1; TRBD1 matches at 8 bases. With V trimmed by 2 bases and J by 7 bases, 11 bases remained unmatched. Germline CDR1 reads SGHRS; CDR2 reads YFSETQ. The CDR3 is made up of 16 amino acids.

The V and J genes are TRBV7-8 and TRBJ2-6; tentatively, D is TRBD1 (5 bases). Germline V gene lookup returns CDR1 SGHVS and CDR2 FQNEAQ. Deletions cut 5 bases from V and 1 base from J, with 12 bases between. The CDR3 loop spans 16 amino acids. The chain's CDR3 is CASSPRTFSGANVLTF. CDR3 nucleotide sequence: TGTGCCAGCAGCCCGCGGACATTTTCTGGGGCCAACGTCCTGACTTTC. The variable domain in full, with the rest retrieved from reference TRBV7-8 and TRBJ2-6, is GAGVSQSPRYKVAKRGQDVALRCDPISGHVSLFWYQQALGQGPEFLTYFQNEAQLDKSGLPSDRFFAERPEGSVSTLKIQRTQQEDSAVYLCASSPRTFSGANVLTFGAGSRLTVL.

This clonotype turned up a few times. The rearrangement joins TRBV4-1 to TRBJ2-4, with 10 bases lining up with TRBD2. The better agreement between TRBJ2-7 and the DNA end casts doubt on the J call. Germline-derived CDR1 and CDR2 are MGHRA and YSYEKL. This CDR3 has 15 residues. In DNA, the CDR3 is TGCGCCAGCAGCCAAGGTAGCGGGGGGACCTACGAGCAGTACTTC. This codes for CASSQGSGGTYEQYF.

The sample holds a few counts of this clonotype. The CDR3 reads CASSVVGNDPRRFSTEAFF. CDR3 in DNA: TGTGCCAGCAGCGTAGTAGGAAATGATCCGCGTCGGTTCTCTACTGAAGCTTTCTTT. The chain carries TRBV9 and TRBJ1-1; D unclear. Germline CDR1 reads SGDLS; CDR2 reads YYNGEE. Trimming removed 0 bases at V and 5 bases at J, with 26 bases between. The CDR3 extends over 19 amino acids.

CDR3 residues: CSVEKGPDGEQYF. CDR3 DNA: TGCAGCGTTGAAAAGGGTCCGGACGGCGAGCAGTACTTC. The rearrangement joins TRBV29-1 to TRBJ2-7; no reliable D call. V was clipped by 2 bases and J by 6 bases, with 14 bases between them. CDR3 size: 13 residues. Germline V gives CDR1 SQVTM, CDR2 ANQGSEA.